Following are 8 T cell receptor beta chains from one sample sequenced in a study of blood T cell repertoires in COVID-19. The table came from immunoSEQ multiplex PCR; TCRdb's copy has only in-frame clones and leaves some out. The data show over 40,000 clones, 70% to 90% seen once. The sequencing input was peripheral blood. The receptors stem from a man older than 75 with acute or convalescent COVID-19.

The chain links TRBV5-1 to TRBJ2-3, with D tentatively TRBD1 (6 bases). The V gene's germline CDR1 is SGHRS and CDR2 YFSETQ. The germline V and J ends were trimmed by 1 base and 0 bases, with 9 bases remaining between them. The CDR3 is 15 residues long. The CDR3 region has the DNA TGCGCCAGCAGCTTGAACAGGGCTAGCACAGATACGCAGTATTTT. It yields the protein CASSLNRASTDTQYF.

This chain connects TRBV19 to TRBJ1-3, with D tentatively TRBD1 (6 bases). Germline CDR1 is LNHDA and CDR2 is SQIVND (reference sequence). This CDR3 contains 17 residues. V gave up 5 bases and J gave up 0 bases, with 17 bases separating them. This chain's CDR3 is CASSSRDTSLSGNTIYF. In nucleotides, the CDR3 is TGTGCCAGTAGTTCACGGGACACAAGTCTCTCTGGAAACACCATATATTTT. The full variable domain, completed using reference TRBV19 and TRBJ1-3, is DGGITQSPKYLFRKEGQNVTLSCEQNLNHDAMYWYRQDPGQGLRLIYYSQIVNDFQKGDIAEGYSVSREKKESFPLTVTSAQKNPTAFYLCASSSRDTSLSGNTIYFGEGSWLTVV.

The gene calls are TRBV29-1 and TRBJ2-1; 8 bases are a match to TRBD1. The length of the CDR3 is 16 residues. The germline V gene encodes CDR1 SQVTM and CDR2 ANQGSEA. V shed 1 base, J shed 5 bases, and the junction held 10 bases outside the gene matches. CDR3 residues: CSVEGPGQVHNNEQFF. Written as DNA, the CDR3 is TGCAGCGTTGAAGGCCCGGGACAGGTACACAACAATGAGCAGTTCTTC.

V is TRBV5-4 and J is TRBJ2-2; TRBD1 matches at 9 bases. The germline V gene has CDR1 SGHNT and CDR2 YYREEE (reference sequence). The length of the CDR3 is 16 residues. V was pared by 4 bases and J by 1 base, with 5 bases of the junction left unmatched. The CDR3 DNA reads as TGTGCCAGCAGCGCCGGGACAGGGAGGAACACCGGGGAGCTGTTTTTT. Amino acids: CASSAGTGRNTGELFF.

The chain combines TRBV6-5 with TRBJ2-2; D perhaps matches TRBD2 (6 bases). The germline V and J ends were trimmed by 4 bases and 2 bases, with 8 bases remaining between them. CDR3 size: 14 residues. Germline-derived CDR1 and CDR2 are MNHEY and SVGAGI. CDR3 loop: CASSLDYNTGELFF. CDR3 in DNA: TGTGCCAGCAGTTTGGACTATAACACCGGGGAGCTGTTTTTT.

The CDR3, as DNA: TGTGCCAGCAGCGTAGAAGGGACAGGCCGCTACGAGCAGTACTTC. It codes for CASSVEGTGRYEQYF. This chain links TRBV9 with TRBJ2-7; TRBD1 agrees at 8 bases. The germline gives CDR1 SGDLS, CDR2 YYNGEE. V lost 0 bases and J lost 3; bases outside the gene matches: 5. The CDR3 loop spans 15 amino acids.

The chain has TRBV7-9 and TRBJ1-2; maybe TRBD1 (5 bases). The CDR3 runs 14 residues. Trimming took off 5 bases at V and 2 bases at J, with 12 bases between the two ends. The germline CDR1 and CDR2 sequences are SEHNR and FQNEAQ (reference sequence). The chain's CDR3 is CASSPYRPNYGYTF. The DNA of the CDR3 is TGTGCCAGCAGCCCCTACAGGCCGAACTATGGCTACACCTTC.

V and J are TRBV7-8 and TRBJ2-2, with 11 bases fitting TRBD1. Per germline, CDR1 SGHVS and CDR2 FQNEAQ. This CDR3 has 19 amino acids. J gave up 4 bases and V 2 bases, and 12 bases lay outside the gene matches. The CDR3 DNA follows: TGTGCCAGCAGCTTATTTCGTTCCGGGACAGGGGGGGCCACCGGGGAGCTGTTTTTT. Protein sequence: CASSLFRSGTGGATGELFF.